These 13 T cell receptor beta chains originate from one sample sequenced in a study of T cell responses to AZD1222 COVID-19 vaccine. Measured with immunoSEQ multiplex PCR; TCRdb has only the in-frame clones, and not every one. The sample includes 250,000 to 300,000 clones, approximately 94% of them seen just once. The sample in question was peripheral blood, obtained 28 days after the second AZD1222 dose. Every receptor here comes from an adult who received the AZD1222 COVID-19 vaccine.

The chain uses TRBV4-2 and TRBJ2-7; TRBD2 matches 7 bases. The V gene's germline CDR1 is LGHNA and CDR2 YNFKEQ. The ends lost 1 base at V and 5 bases at J; junction bases unmatched: 8. This CDR3 has 15 amino acids. The CDR3 is CASSQVGGNSDEQYF. CDR3 sequence (DNA): TGTGCCAGCAGCCAAGTGGGAGGGAATAGCGACGAGCAGTACTTC.

The chain carries TRBV29-1 and TRBJ1-1; D perhaps matches TRBD1 (6 bases). Germline CDR1 SQVTM, CDR2 ANQGSEA. The CDR3 is made up of 14 amino acids. Trimming took 8 bases from V and 0 from J, leaving 16 bases between them. The CDR3 sequence is CSSRGGLLNTEAFF. The CDR3 coding sequence is TGCAGCAGTCGGGGGGGGCTTTTGAACACTGAAGCTTTCTTT.

V usage is TRBV4-1 and J usage is TRBJ2-1, with D perhaps being TRBD1 or TRBD2 (6 bases each). Between the trimmed V and J ends, which lost 3 bases and 7 bases, there was a span of 10 bases. The germline gives CDR1 MGHRA, CDR2 YSYEKL. CDR3 length: 13 residues. The CDR3 sequence: CASSQGGGNEQFF. As DNA, the CDR3 is TGCGCCAGCAGCCAGGGGGGCGGGAATGAGCAGTTCTTC.

This chain uses TRBV4-2 with TRBJ2-7; TRBD2 aligns across 13 bases. This CDR3 comprises 17 residues. V lost 4 bases, J lost 0 bases, and 6 bases stayed unmatched. Germline lookup yields CDR1 LGHNA and CDR2 YNFKEQ. CDR3 in DNA: TGTGCCAGCAGCCCGGGACTAGCGGGATCCAGCTCCTACGAGCAGTACTTC. Protein sequence: CASSPGLAGSSSYEQYF.

The chain uses TRBV7-2 and TRBJ1-6; possible D gene TRBD1, 6 bases. The CDR3 extends over 13 amino acids. Germline values: CDR1 SGHTA, CDR2 FQGNSA. Trimming pared 1 base from V and 16 bases from J, leaving 14 bases between. The chain's CDR3 is CASSLERQASLHF. The CDR3 DNA is TGTGCCAGCAGCTTAGAAAGACAGGCCTCACTCCACTTT.

This rearrangement joins TRBV10-3 to TRBJ2-2, with D perhaps TRBD2 (6 bases). Trimming removed 0 bases from V and 7 bases from J, with 9 bases in between. In germline, CDR1 is ENHRY, CDR2 SYGVKD. The CDR3 loop spans 14 amino acids. The chain's CDR3 is CAISESGEVGELFF. DNA of the CDR3: TGTGCCATCAGTGAGTCGGGGGAGGTCGGGGAGCTGTTTTTT.

The chain joins TRBV2 to TRBJ1-2; 7 bases are shared with TRBD1. The V gene end was trimmed by 5 bases and the J gene end by 0 bases; junction bases not matched to a gene: 6. The CDR3 loop spans 15 amino acids. In germline, CDR1 is SNHLY, CDR2 FYNNEI. CDR3 nucleotide sequence: TGTGCCAGCAGTCGGGGGACAGCTACTAACTATGGCTACACCTTC. Residues: CASSRGTATNYGYTF.

The chain links TRBV7-9 to TRBJ1-2, with D uncertain. Trimming took off 1 base at V and 8 bases at J, with 11 bases between the two ends. Germline V gene lookup returns CDR1 SEHNR and CDR2 FQNEAQ (reference sequence). This CDR3 contains 13 residues. DNA of the CDR3: TGTGCCAGCAGCTTAGAGGAAGGCTACGGCTACACCTTC. It specifies CASSLEEGYGYTF.

The chain carries TRBV3-1 (or the pseudogene TRBV3-2) and TRBJ2-7, with unresolved D. V shed 5 bases and J shed 4 bases, with 9 bases lying between them. This CDR3 region has 12 residues. Germline values: CDR1 LGHDT, CDR2 YNNKEL (reference sequence). CDR3 nucleotide sequence: TGTGCCAGCAGCTCCCGCCGATACGAGCAGTACTTC. Translating gives CASSSRRYEQYF.

This chain joins TRBV3-1 (or the pseudogene TRBV3-2) and TRBJ2-5; TRBD1 or TRBD2 may be the D gene (6 bases each). Deletions cut 4 bases from V and 4 bases from J, with 22 bases between. The CDR3 has 17 residues. Germline CDR1 and CDR2: LGHDT and YNNKEL (reference sequence). CDR3 nucleotide sequence: TGTGCCAGCAGCCTCCTTACAGGGACTCTAAAGGGAGAGACCCAGTACTTC. This encodes CASSLLTGTLKGETQYF.

The rearrangement links TRBV3-1 (or the pseudogene TRBV3-2) to TRBJ2-3; tentatively, D is TRBD2 (6 bases). Trimming left V 1 base short and J 2 bases short, with 16 bases between. This CDR3 has 17 residues. CDR1 LGHDT and CDR2 YNNKEL come from the germline V gene (reference sequence). The CDR3 DNA reads as TGTGCCAGCAGCCAAGCGGGGGTTGATTATTACACAGATACGCAGTATTTT. Its translation is CASSQAGVDYYTDTQYF.

This clone was observed once. The rearrangement joins TRBV7-3 to TRBJ1-1; possible D gene TRBD1, 5 bases. Trimming left V 5 bases short and J 5 bases short, with 18 bases between. Looked up from germline, CDR1 is SGHTA and CDR2 is FQGTGA. This CDR3 spans 15 amino acids. This CDR3 is CASSPLGGAVTEAFF. For the CDR3, the DNA is TGTGCCAGCAGCCCCCTAGGCGGGGCCGTGACTGAAGCTTTCTTT.

The chain uses TRBV30 and TRBJ1-5; maybe TRBD1 (5 bases). With 2 bases removed from V and 7 bases from J, the gap between germline ends came to 15 bases. Per the germline V gene, CDR1 is GTSNPN and CDR2 is SVGIG (reference sequence). The CDR3 has 14 amino acids. This CDR3 reads CAWSLMLREQPQHF. In DNA form, the CDR3 reads TGTGCCTGGAGTTTAATGCTCAGGGAACAGCCCCAGCATTTT.